Listed below are T cell receptor beta chains from one sample, sequenced in a study of cytomegalovirus exposure and HLA in healthy donors. Assay used: immunoSEQ multiplex PCR; TCRdb lists only in-frame clones, some missing. The sample lists some 150,000 clones; roughly 80% were seen once. The sample taken for sequencing was PBMCs. The receptors shown here come from a female donor in good health and CMV-seronegative. Both conserved end residues are part of each CDR3. The D gene is left open where the match is weak. Clone size appears in some rows only: once, few, many, or a class for an expanded clone.

clone_size d_call j_call v_call cdr3_aa cdr3_nt
once - TRBJ1-5 TRBV28 CAIHRRDSNQPQHF TGTGCCATCCACCGACGGGATAGCAATCAGCCCCAGCATTTT
- - TRBJ2-3 TRBV27 CASSSIETDTQYF TGTGCCAGCAGTTCGATTGAGACAGATACGCAGTATTTT
- - TRBJ1-2 TRBV5-6 CASSLVGADGYTF TGTGCCAGCAGCTTGGTGGGGGCTGATGGCTACACCTTC
- - TRBJ1-2 TRBV7-3 CASSLGRVPNYGYTF TGTGCCAGCAGCTTAGGCAGGGTACCTAACTATGGCTACACCTTC
- TRBD2 TRBJ2-7 TRBV28 CASTGGFSYEQYF TGTGCCAGCACGGGGGGGTTTTCCTACGAGCAGTACTTC
- TRBD1 TRBJ1-4 TRBV29-1 CSVGGTGKGEKLFF TGCAGCGTAGGCGGGACAGGGAAAGGTGAAAAACTGTTTTTT
- - TRBJ1-1 TRBV4-1 CASSQVAENTEAFF TGCGCCAGCAGCCAAGTTGCAGAGAACACTGAAGCTTTCTTT
- - TRBJ2-7 TRBV6-5 CASRRVQGYEQYF TGTGCCAGCAGGCGTGTACAGGGCTACGAGCAGTACTTC
- TRBD1 TRBJ1-5 TRBV9 CASSAWDRLNQPQHF TGTGCCAGCAGCGCCTGGGACAGGCTCAATCAGCCCCAGCATTTT
- TRBD2 TRBJ2-3 TRBV5-1 CASSHPSGTSGGGSTDTQYF TGCGCCAGCAGCCACCCTTCCGGGACTAGCGGGGGGGGGAGCACAGATACGCAGTATTTT
- TRBD2 TRBJ2-1 TRBV28 CASSFLAGEVPNEQFF TGTGCCAGCAGTTTCCTAGCGGGAGAGGTTCCCAATGAGCAGTTCTTC
- - TRBJ1-4 TRBV2 CASSEQGLSEKLFF TGTGCCAGCAGTGAGCAGGGATTAAGTGAAAAACTGTTTTTT
- TRBD2 TRBJ2-5 TRBV28 CASSLAGGLQETQYF TGTGCCAGCAGTTTAGCGGGGGGTCTTCAAGAGACCCAGTACTTC
- - TRBJ2-1 TRBV19 CASSMRNEQFF TGTGCCAGTAGTATGAGGAATGAGCAGTTCTTC
- TRBD1 TRBJ2-7 TRBV28 CASSSPGTGGYEQYF TGTGCCAGCAGTTCGCCCGGGACAGGGGGCTACGAGCAGTACTTC
- - TRBJ2-3 TRBV7-3 CASSVSPGVSDTQYF TGTGCCAGCAGCGTCTCACCGGGGGTCTCAGATACGCAGTATTTT
- - TRBJ2-5 TRBV6-6 CASSYSSREETQYF TGTGCCAGCAGTTACTCGTCCCGGGAGGAGACCCAGTACTTC
- TRBD1 TRBJ1-2 TRBV6-1 CASSDRGIDYGYTF TGTGCCAGCAGTGACAGGGGGATCGACTATGGCTACACCTTC
- - TRBJ1-1 TRBV7-9 CASSFKLATTEAFF TGTGCCAGCAGCTTTAAACTAGCCACCACTGAAGCTTTCTTT
- TRBD1 TRBJ1-1 TRBV7-3 CASSSGGIAQAFF TGTGCCAGCAGCTCAGGGGGGATAGCCCAAGCTTTCTTT
- TRBD1 TRBJ2-3 TRBV7-2 CASSYTQGEDTQYF TGTGCCAGCAGTTATACCCAGGGGGAGGATACGCAGTATTTT
- TRBD1 TRBJ1-2 TRBV28 CASSPGQGLLSYGYTF TGTGCCAGCAGCCCGGGACAGGGGTTGTTAAGTTATGGCTACACCTTC
- - TRBJ2-7 TRBV10-3 CAISGALISYEQYF TGTGCCATCTCAGGGGCGTTAATCTCCTACGAGCAGTACTTC
- - TRBJ1-3 TRBV19 CASRTGTLSGNTIYF TGTGCCAGTAGAACCGGGACACTTTCTGGAAACACCATATATTTT
- - TRBJ1-2 TRBV7-2 CASSLGHGSGYGYTF TGTGCCAGCAGCTTGGGCCACGGGAGCGGCTATGGCTACACCTTC
- - TRBJ1-1 TRBV2 CATIGQPNTEAFF TGTGCCACCATCGGACAGCCTAACACTGAAGCTTTCTTT
once - TRBJ2-7 TRBV27 CATRNDNYEQYF TGTGCCACCAGAAACGACAATTACGAGCAGTACTTC
- TRBD1 TRBJ2-3 TRBV28 CASSSPDRGLDTQYF TGTGCCAGCAGTTCACCGGACAGGGGGTTAGATACGCAGTATTTT
once - TRBJ2-7 TRBV6-1 CASSEVGRGSSYEQYF TGTGCCAGCAGTGAAGTGGGCAGGGGCAGCTCCTACGAGCAGTACTTC
- TRBD1 TRBJ2-7 TRBV6-5 CASSYRQGTYEQYF TGTGCCAGCAGTTACCGACAGGGGACCTACGAGCAGTACTTC
- TRBD2 TRBJ2-4 TRBV28 CASSPPTSGGDIQYF TGTGCCAGCAGCCCGCCGACTAGCGGGGGGGACATTCAGTACTTC
- - TRBJ1-3 TRBV11-3 CASSLGEPGNTIYF TGTGCCAGCAGCCTGGGAGAGCCTGGAAACACCATATATTTT
- - TRBJ1-4 TRBV28 CASSFVQDNEKLFF TGTGCCAGCAGTTTTGTACAGGATAATGAAAAACTGTTTTTT